This T cell receptor (beta chain) was documented in a study of blood T cells in healthy people across ages. The second PCR ran roughly 7 to 12 cycles with a sample-barcoded 5' primer and J-beta primers. Tagging of each cDNA molecule was performed by a template-switch adaptor with 12 random nucleotides. All samples yielded 3 million or more CDR3-containing paired-end reads. MiXCR, applied by TCRdb to the 5' RACE reads, yields one record per CDR3 protein. The data contain 700,000 or so distinct CDR3 sequences, about 43% of them singletons. CDR1 and CDR2 from the germline V gene are MNHNS and SASEGT. The CDR3 loop spans 13 amino acids. V lost 6 bases and J lost 6; bases outside the gene matches: 8.

The sequencing input was blood. The source is an elderly man in good health. V gene TRBV6-1 combines with J gene TRBJ2-7; 7 nucleotides agree with TRBD1. CDR3 in amino acids: CASSDRQGGEQYF. CDR3 in DNA: TGTGCCAGCAGCGACCGACAGGGCGGCGAGCAGTACTTC.